This T cell receptor beta chain originates from a study of T-cell reconstitution after alpha-beta-depleted transplantation in children. As concerns this clonotype: What it binds is not known.

Preparation of the TCRbeta library was carried out with unique molecular identifiers. TCRdb reprocessed the PCR reads with MiXCR, giving one entry per CDR3 protein. The sample comprises 780,000 or so distinct CDR3 sequences, roughly 16% of which are singletons, and roughly 5% rests with the top ten. General observations from the study: After transplant, at about two months, alpha-beta T cells were reportedly derived from several hundred expanded graft clones. Hyperexpanded clones declined; after one year, newly produced T cells mostly supplied diversity. High day-60 TCRbeta diversity in some patients came from surviving recipient T cells and thymic progenitors.

The source is a male patient younger than 18 who had a stem cell transplant for acute lymphoblastic leukemia, so the T cells may come from the graft donor. Here the sequenced sample was PBMCs, mostly from graft donor cells, taken 360 days after TCRalphabeta/CD19-depleted stem cell transplant.

The CDR3 DNA is TGTGCCAGTAGTAGGGGGACTAGCTCCGAGACCCAGTACTTC. Residues: CASSRGTSSETQYF. The chain recombines TRBV19 with TRBJ2-5; the match to TRBD2 covers 9 bases. V dropped 4 bases and J dropped 5; count of bases not matched to a gene: 5. The CDR3 consists of 14 residues. Germline assignment: CDR1 LNHDA and CDR2 SQIVND (reference sequence).